This entry features one T cell receptor beta chain sequence. The entry originates in a study of T cell changes during pregnancy in multiple sclerosis. Germline assignment: CDR1 LNHDA and CDR2 SQIVND (reference sequence). The CDR3 loop spans 15 amino acids. The ends were cut back, 5 bases at V and 5 bases at J, with 16 bases in the middle. Some clones are missing from TCRdb's copy, which holds only in-frame ones; the method was immunoSEQ multiplex PCR. The repertoire includes about 70,000 clones, around 90% of them detected once, and 0.25% to 0.3% sits in the top ten. The TCR comes from a female donor with multiple sclerosis, enrolled in a pregnancy study. The specimen was CD4+ T cells from peripheral blood mononuclear cells, collected after pregnancy. The chain couples TRBV19 to TRBJ2-1, with D perhaps matching TRBD2 (6 bases). DNA of the CDR3: TGTGCCAGTAGTGGGGGGTTAGCGCGAAACAATGAGCAGTTCTTC. Translating it yields CASSGGLARNNEQFF.